Listed below are T cell receptor beta chains from one sample, sequenced in a study of blood T cells in healthy people across ages. TCRdb re-derived calls from the 5' RACE reads in MiXCR, one entry per CDR3 protein. The data contain approximately 600,000 distinct CDR3 sequences, roughly 53% of them singletons. Sequencing was performed on blood. Receptor source: a man aged 55 to 70 in good health. Both conserved end residues are part of each CDR3. Clone size appears in some rows only: once, few, many, or a class for an expanded clone.

clone_size	v_call	cdr3_length	cdr3_aa
NA	TRBV6-5	13	CASSGRGRWGYTF
NA	TRBV6-6	13	CASSDSSENIQYF
few	TRBV7-2	15	CASQNRGERKNIQYF
NA	TRBV5-1	13	CASSVFTNYGYTF
NA	TRBV2	14	CASREQGARYGYTF
NA	TRBV12-3/TRBV12-4	15	CASSLGWGDKYGYTF
NA	TRBV2	14	CASIADRGSATRYF
NA	TRBV3-1	11	CASSQEQDQYF
NA	TRBV29-1	13	CSVREPGGQPQHF
NA	TRBV5-1	15	CASSEGQGTTYEQYF
NA	TRBV27	15	CASRRTGTGVYEQYF
NA	TRBV7-2	14	CASSYYRVGAEAFF
few	TRBV29-1	12	CSAGLASETQYF
once	TRBV7-9	15	CASSLTLGGQETQYF
NA	TRBV9	15	CASSAGASQGYGYTF
NA	TRBV5-1	15	CASSQRQGASDTQYF
NA	TRBV11-2	15	CASSYGVRFNSPLHF
NA	TRBV4-1	15	CASSQDRAVNSPLHF
NA	TRBV29-1	13	CSAGQGANEKLFF
many	TRBV5-1	14	CASSDLKGADTQYF
NA	TRBV5-1	15	CASSLGGQGFYEQYF
few	TRBV6-2/TRBV6-3	13	CASRASSTDTQYF
NA	TRBV11-2	14	CASSSGAGGGEQFF
NA	TRBV28	14	CASNTGAGPYEQYF
NA	TRBV2	13	CASTLLGAETQYF
NA	TRBV5-6	16	CASSLGVGIPTDTQYF
NA	TRBV11-2	13	CASSLGVEGTQYF
NA	TRBV5-4	15	CASSNDRATYSPLHF
NA	TRBV5-1	13	CASSFWGEDGYTF
few	TRBV29-1	15	CSVEDQTRAPNEQFF
NA	TRBV18	13	CASSPELDNEQFF
NA	TRBV6-2/TRBV6-3	11	CASSLGARQFF
NA	TRBV7-2	15	CASSHSGGLNNEQFF
NA	TRBV18	18	CASSPQAVRQGGYYGYTF
NA	TRBV28	16	CASSLPTIGGKNIQYF
few	TRBV5-1	16	CASSLGTVTDQETQYF
NA	TRBV29-1	15	CSVGSPDRGYYEQYF
NA	TRBV11-2	16	CASSFTGDTSTDTQYF
NA	TRBV6-5	16	CASSRTSGGIKNIQYF
NA	TRBV5-1	15	CASSRGDGDIYGYTF
NA	TRBV21-1	13	CASSKVTVAEQYF
NA	TRBV6-5	14	CASSTRDKDEKLFF
NA	TRBV29-1	13	CSGQTDRGAEAFF
NA	TRBV27	15	CASSLIGQSYNEQYF
NA	TRBV3-1	17	CASSHSTGAGARDTQYF
few	TRBV3-1	15	CASSAQRLPNNEQFF